These 10 T cell receptor beta chains were all obtained from the same sample, sequenced in a study of CD8 T cells in Susac syndrome. cDNA came from around 0.54 to 1 ug RNA primed by random hexamers. TCRdb re-called the immunoSEQ multiplex PCR reads with MiXCR, one entry per CDR3 protein. The sample contains 300,000 or so distinct CDR3 sequences, 92% of which appear only once. Sequenced material: CD4+ T cells from PBMCs. The receptor set was obtained from a human donor with multiple sclerosis.

CDR3 sequence (DNA): TGTGCCAGCAGCCCCATTGCCCCACAGGGGAGCAATCAGCCCCAGCATTTT. Translating it yields CASSPIAPQGSNQPQHF. V gene TRBV7-2 combines with J gene TRBJ1-5; TRBD1 matches 7 bases. V dropped 5 bases and J dropped 1; count of bases not matched to a gene: 11. CDR3 size: 17 residues. The germline gives CDR1 SGHTA, CDR2 FQGNSA.

This clonotype was observed a single time. The rearrangement links TRBV30 to TRBJ1-1; D remains ambiguous. The germline V and J ends were trimmed by 4 bases and 4 bases, with 13 bases remaining between them. Germline-derived CDR1 and CDR2 are GTSNPN and SVGIG (reference sequence). This CDR3 is built from 13 residues. CDR3 DNA sequence: TGTGCCTGGAATATCGGGGTAGGCACTGAAGCTTTCTTT. This encodes CAWNIGVGTEAFF.

The chain uses TRBV29-1 and TRBJ2-5, with D unresolved. The CDR3 has 14 amino acids. From germline, CDR1 is SQVTM and CDR2 ANQGSEA. Trimming removed 6 bases at V and 1 base at J, with 15 bases between. CDR3: CSVSDPLGQETQYF. DNA for the CDR3: TGCAGCGTCTCGGACCCATTGGGCCAAGAGACCCAGTACTTC.

This chain connects TRBV5-4 to TRBJ2-3; D is unresolved. Germline CDR1 is SGHNT and CDR2 is YYREEE (reference sequence). The ends were cut back, 4 bases at V and 4 bases at J, with 16 bases in the middle. This CDR3 has 15 residues. In nucleotides, the CDR3 is TGTGCCAGCAGCGAAGGGATTGTCGGAGCAGATACGCAGTATTTT. It is translated as CASSEGIVGADTQYF. Looking up the rest from reference TRBV5-4 and TRBJ2-3 gives the full variable domain: ETGVTQSPTHLIKTRGQQVTLRCSSQSGHNTVSWYQQALGQGPQFIFQYYREEENGRGNFPPRFSGLQFPNYSSELNVNALELDDSALYLCASSEGIVGADTQYFGPGTRLTVL.

DNA of the CDR3: TGTGCCAGCAGCTTAGCGCGCTCCGGGTTACACGAGCAGTACTTC. Translation: CASSLARSGLHEQYF. The chain joins TRBV7-6 to TRBJ2-7, with D uncertain. Trimming pared 0 bases from V and 5 bases from J, leaving 14 bases between. CDR3 length equals 15 residues. The germline CDR1 and CDR2 sequences are SGHVS and FNYEAQ.

V usage is TRBV5-1 and J usage is TRBJ2-5, with 8 bases that match TRBD1. Germline V lookup: CDR1 SGHRS, CDR2 YFSETQ. J lost 1 base, V lost 4 bases, and 6 bases had no gene match. The length of the CDR3 is 15 residues. The DNA for the CDR3 is TGCGCCAGCAGCGGACTGCAGGGGGCCCAAGAGACCCAGTACTTC. Translation gives CASSGLQGAQETQYF.

The V call is TRBV19, the J call TRBJ1-1; TRBD1 aligns across 7 bases. Germline V lookup: CDR1 LNHDA, CDR2 SQIVND (reference sequence). J gave up 4 bases and V 5 bases, and 10 bases lay outside the gene matches. The CDR3 runs 15 residues. CDR3: CASSPSTGVATEAFF. The CDR3 DNA reads TGTGCCAGTAGTCCCTCCACAGGGGTGGCCACTGAAGCTTTCTTT.

The chain couples TRBV2 to TRBJ2-3, with 7 bases aligning to TRBD1. The CDR3 consists of 15 residues. With 6 bases clipped from V and 1 base from J, the junction kept 7 bases outside the gene matches. Germline assignment: CDR1 SNHLY and CDR2 FYNNEI. The CDR3 sequence: CASRADGQGTDTQYF. In DNA, the CDR3 is TGTGCCAGCAGAGCGGATGGACAGGGCACAGATACGCAGTATTTT.

V and J are TRBV18 and TRBJ2-3; a weak D match, TRBD1 (6 bases). The V and J ends lost 4 bases and 1 base respectively, with 12 bases between them. Germline V gene data show CDR1 as KGHSH and CDR2 as LQKENI. The length of the CDR3 is 15 residues. As DNA, the CDR3 is TGTGCCAGCTCACTACAGGGTGGGGGCACAGATACGCAGTATTTT. Translation gives CASSLQGGGTDTQYF.

This clonotype was seen once. The V and J genes are TRBV20-1 and TRBJ2-3, with 10 bases identical to TRBD2. CDR1 is DFQATT and CDR2 is SNEGSKA in the germline V gene (reference sequence). This CDR3 comprises 15 residues. The junction had 1 base not matched to a gene; V was cut back by 0 bases and J by 1 base. The CDR3 bases are TGCAGTGCTAGAGACACTAGCGGGGGCACAGATACGCAGTATTTT. Translating it yields CSARDTSGGTDTQYF.